This record concerns one TCR beta chain sequence. The data were taken from a study of cytomegalovirus exposure and HLA in healthy donors. 13 Jbeta primers and 60 Vbeta primers were used for the PCR. Libraries were prepared by immunoSEQ multiplex PCR; TCRdb keeps only in-frame clonotypes and omits some of them. The sample consists of over 200,000 clones, approximately 70% of them appearing once. The V and J ends lost 6 bases and 5 bases, in that order; junction bases with no gene match: 5. The length of the CDR3 is 13 residues. Per the germline V gene, CDR1 is MDHEN and CDR2 is SYDVKM. This clonotype was sampled from a man aged 35 to 55 in good health and CMV-seropositive. The rearrangement uses TRBV28 and TRBJ2-3; 7 positions match TRBD2. Specimen: PBMCs. The CDR3 bases are TGTGCCAGCAGGGGTTCTAGCGGAGATACGCAGTATTTT. It specifies CASRGSSGDTQYF.